Shown below are 2 T cell receptor beta chains from a single sample sequenced in a study of T cell responses to AZD1222 COVID-19 vaccine. The data were produced by immunoSEQ multiplex PCR, yet TCRdb's version contains in-frame clones alone and is incomplete. This sample yields about 110,000 clones, of which approximately 87% are seen a single time; approximately 5.4% belongs to the top ten. The source was peripheral blood, collected on day 0 of AZD1222 vaccination. The receptors shown here come from an adult in good health.

The rearrangement joins TRBV9 to TRBJ2-7, with D possibly TRBD2 on 5 matching bases. CDR1 SGDLS and CDR2 YYNGEE come from the germline V gene. V was clipped by 5 bases and J by 3 bases, with 18 bases between them. The CDR3 spans 15 residues. Written as DNA, the CDR3 is TGTGCCAGCAGTCCTAACCCTCTAGCATTCTACGAGCAGTACTTC. Protein product: CASSPNPLAFYEQYF.

This sequence joins TRBV7-8 and TRBJ2-5; a possible D gene is TRBD2 (5 bases). V gave up 4 bases and J gave up 2 bases, with 17 bases separating them. In germline, CDR1 is SGHVS, CDR2 FQNEAQ. The CDR3 spans 16 residues. In DNA form, the CDR3 reads TGTGCCAGCAGCTCCCGTGAAGGGCGGAGGCAAGAGACCCAGTACTTC. The encoded protein is CASSSREGRRQETQYF.